The next 13 T cell receptor beta chains were all read from a single sample in a study of T cells in women clearing cervical HPV infection (dated by TCRdb to 2017 to 2018). The library was generated by the immunoSEQ multiplex PCR assay. The immuneACCESS repertoire file appears here via TCRdb, limited to in-frame rearrangements. These files lack a portion of the clones; in checked studies, under half of the deficit traces to unresolved V genes, and the cause of the others is not known. The sample table on file contains 40,000 to 60,000 clones. Approximately 0.98% of the sample goes to the ten largest clones. The sequenced sample was blood buffy coat. The source is a woman between 18 and 70 years old with a cervical HPV16 infection that either progressed to CIN3+ or cleared (not recorded which).

Comment on this clone: The missing CDR3 end, 3 residues past where the read stops, is filled in from the germline J gene. The chain carries TRBV18 and TRBJ2-3; D is possibly TRBD2 (6 bases). The CDR3 contains 14 residues. From germline, CDR1 is KGHSH and CDR2 LQKENI. The part of the CDR3 DNA that was read is TGTGCCAGCTCACCGGGGACTGCACAAGAGACG. Protein product: CASSPGTAQET. The complete CDR3 protein is CASSPGTAQETQYF. The full variable domain, completed using reference TRBV18 and TRBJ2-3, is NAGVMQNPRHLVRRRGQEARLRCSPMKGHSHVYWYRQLPEEGLKFMVYLQKENIIDESGMPKERFSAEFPKEGPSILRIQQVVRGDSAAYFCASSPGTAQETQYFGPGTRLTVL.

Of note for this clone: Read data end 3 residues before the CDR3 end; the end is taken from the germline J gene. This chain links TRBV19 with TRBJ1-4; perhaps TRBD1 as D (6 bases). Germline CDR1 is LNHDA and CDR2 is SQIVND (reference sequence). V was clipped by 5 bases and J by 5 bases, with 12 bases between them. This CDR3 comprises 14 residues. CDR3 residues: CASSVGARNEKLFF. Partial CDR3 DNA: TGTGCCAGTAGTGTGGGGGCGCGAAATGAAAAA.

Comment on this clone: Coverage ceases 3 residues before the CDR3 finishes, and the germline J gene fills in the end. The chain has TRBV5-6 and TRBJ1-1; 7 bases line up with TRBD1. The germline gives CDR1 SGHDT, CDR2 YYEEEE. The CDR3 is made up of 14 amino acids. V dropped 4 bases and J dropped 0; count of bases not matched to a gene: 3. The sequenced part of the CDR3 DNA is TGTGCCAGCAGCCGGAGGGGGCTGAACACTGAA. Amino acids: CASSRRGLNTE. From start to end, the CDR3 is CASSRRGLNTEAFF.

To note about this clone: The read terminates 3 residues before the CDR3 end, so the remaining end is supplied by the germline J gene. This rearrangement joins TRBV20-1 to TRBJ2-5; a possible D gene is TRBD1 (7 bases). Germline CDR1 and CDR2: DFQATT and SNEGSKA (reference sequence). This CDR3 has 13 residues. Trimming shortened V by 6 bases and J by 5 bases, and 16 bases separated the two germline ends. CDR3 sequence: CSARGAGKETQYF. Incomplete CDR3 DNA: TGCAGTGCCAGGGGGGCAGGGAAGGAGACC.

As concerns this clone: The read gets to within 3 residues of the CDR3 end, and the germline J gene fills in the rest. The rearrangement links TRBV7-8 to TRBJ1-6, with no clear D. V shed 4 bases and J shed 1 base, with 5 bases lying between them. This CDR3 region has 14 residues. The germline V gene has CDR1 SGHVS and CDR2 FQNEAQ. CDR3: CASSSGSYNSPLHF. The CDR3 DNA, read in part, is TGTGCCAGCAGCTCCGGGTCCTATAATTCACCC.

Partial CDR3 DNA: TGCGCCAGCAGTGAGGGACTAGGTATCGATGAG. Translation: CASSEGLGIDE. The complete CDR3 protein is CASSEGLGIDEQFF. The chain recombines TRBV10-2 with TRBJ2-1; 7 bases align to TRBD2. The DNA ends 3 residues before the CDR3 does, and the rest of the CDR3 is filled in from the germline J gene. Germline values: CDR1 WSHSY, CDR2 SAAADI. V was clipped by 2 bases and J by 8 bases; unmatched bases: 6. There are 14 residues in the CDR3.

As to this clone: The read terminates 3 residues ahead of where the CDR3 ends, so the germline J gene completes it. The chain uses TRBV5-4 and TRBJ2-7, with TRBD1 matching 9 bases. CDR1 is SGHNT and CDR2 is YYREEE in the germline V gene (reference sequence). The CDR3 runs 15 residues. V was clipped by 0 bases and J by 5 bases; unmatched bases: 6. CDR3 amino acids: CASSLARDRVDEQYF. Incomplete CDR3 DNA: TGTGCCAGCAGCTTGGCCCGGGACAGGGTCGACGAG.

As to this clone: Read coverage stops 3 residues before the CDR3 terminus; the germline J gene supplies the remainder. The chain employs TRBV19 and TRBJ2-2, with 8 bases aligning to TRBD1. From germline, CDR1 is LNHDA and CDR2 SQIVND (reference sequence). The CDR3 consists of 17 residues. The CDR3: CASSIVRGLSGANVLFF. CDR3 DNA, as far as it was read: TGTGCCAGTAGTATCGTCAGGGGGCTCTCTGGGGCCAACGTG.

Worth noting for this clone: The CDR3 goes on 3 residues after the read ends, and that part is filled in from the germline J gene. The chain has TRBV19 and TRBJ2-2; 7 nucleotides agree with TRBD1. Germline V gene data show CDR1 as LNHDA and CDR2 as SQIVND (reference sequence). The CDR3 loop spans 14 amino acids. The sequenced CDR3 bases are TGTGCCAGTAGTATAGCGGCAGGGGGTTCACCG. Translation: CASSIAAGGSP. The full-length CDR3 reads as CASSIAAGGSPLFF.

About this clone itself: The read finishes 3 residues shy of the CDR3 end, and the germline J gene is used to complete it. The V call is TRBV5-5, the J call TRBJ1-1; TRBD1 might be the D (6 bases). Trimming removed 0 bases at V and 5 bases at J, with 11 bases between. CDR3 length: 14 amino acids. The V gene's germline CDR1 is SGHKS and CDR2 YYEKEE (reference sequence). CDR3 DNA, as far as it was read: TGTGCCAGCAGCTTGGCCTATCAGGGGACTGAA. Amino acid sequence: CASSLAYQGTE. The full CDR3 protein is CASSLAYQGTEAFF.

A word on this clone: The CDR3 extends 3 residues past the end of the read, so its final part is completed from the germline J gene. V usage is TRBV5-1 and J usage is TRBJ2-3, with D maybe TRBD2 (7 bases). This CDR3 is built from 14 residues. Germline V gene data show CDR1 as SGHRS and CDR2 as YFSETQ. The part of the CDR3 DNA that was read is TGCGCCAGCTACCATGGGGGGGCCGGGGAGACG. It specifies CASYHGGAGET. The full CDR3 sequence reads CASYHGGAGETQYF.

Concerning this clone itself: The CDR3 is cut off 3 residues early in the read; its end comes from the germline J gene. The rearrangement joins TRBV7-3 to TRBJ2-3; TRBD1 is a possible D gene (5 bases). V was shortened by 2 bases and J by 2 bases, with 11 bases between the two germline ends. CDR3 size: 15 residues. Looked up from germline, CDR1 is SGHTA and CDR2 is FQGTGA. CDR3 in amino acids: CASSLSYRTTDTQYF. CDR3 bases read: TGTGCCAGCAGCTTATCTTACAGGACCACAGATACG.

Regarding this clone: Read sequence stops 3 residues before the CDR3 end, and the germline J gene provides the missing end. The chain carries TRBV5-1 and TRBJ2-7; the D is unclear. The CDR3 is 13 residues long. Germline V gene data show CDR1 as SGHRS and CDR2 as YFSETQ. Deletions cut 0 bases from V and 4 bases from J, with 8 bases between. The CDR3: CASSLGRLYEQYF. The sequenced CDR3 bases are TGCGCCAGCAGCTTGGGGCGGCTATACGAG. Looking up the rest from reference TRBV5-1 and TRBJ2-7 gives the full variable domain: KAGVTQTPRYLIKTRGQQVTLSCSPISGHRSVSWYQQTPGQGLQFLFEYFSETQRNKGNFPGRFSGRQFSNSRSEMNVSTLELGDSALYLCASSLGRLYEQYFGPGTRLTVT.